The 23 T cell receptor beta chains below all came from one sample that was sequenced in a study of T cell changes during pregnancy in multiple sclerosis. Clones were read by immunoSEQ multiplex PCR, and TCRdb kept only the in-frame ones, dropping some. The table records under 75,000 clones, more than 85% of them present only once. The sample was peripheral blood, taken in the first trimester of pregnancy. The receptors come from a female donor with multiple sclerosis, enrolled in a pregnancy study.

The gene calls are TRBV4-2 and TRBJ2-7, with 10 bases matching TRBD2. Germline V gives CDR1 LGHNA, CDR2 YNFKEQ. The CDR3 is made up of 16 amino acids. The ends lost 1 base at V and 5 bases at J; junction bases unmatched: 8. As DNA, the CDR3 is TGTGCCAGCAGCCAAGGAACAGCGGGAGGGGACCACGAGCAGTACTTC. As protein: CASSQGTAGGDHEQYF.

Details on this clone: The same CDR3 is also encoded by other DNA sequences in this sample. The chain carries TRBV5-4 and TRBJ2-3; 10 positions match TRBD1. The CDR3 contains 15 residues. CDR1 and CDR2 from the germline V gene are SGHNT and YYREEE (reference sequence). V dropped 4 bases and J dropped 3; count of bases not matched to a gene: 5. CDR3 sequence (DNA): TGTGCCAGCAGCCTGGGACAGGGGATTACAGATACGCAGTATTTT. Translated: CASSLGQGITDTQYF.

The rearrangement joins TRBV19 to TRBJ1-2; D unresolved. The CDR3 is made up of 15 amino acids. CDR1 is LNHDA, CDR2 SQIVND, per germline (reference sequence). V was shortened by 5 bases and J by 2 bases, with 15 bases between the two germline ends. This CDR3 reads CASSPRRGTNYGYTF. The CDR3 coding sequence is TGTGCCAGTAGTCCGCGACGAGGCACCAACTATGGCTACACCTTC. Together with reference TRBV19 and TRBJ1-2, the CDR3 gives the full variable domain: DGGITQSPKYLFRKEGQNVTLSCEQNLNHDAMYWYRQDPGQGLRLIYYSQIVNDFQKGDIAEGYSVSREKKESFPLTVTSAQKNPTAFYLCASSPRRGTNYGYTFGSGTRLTVV.

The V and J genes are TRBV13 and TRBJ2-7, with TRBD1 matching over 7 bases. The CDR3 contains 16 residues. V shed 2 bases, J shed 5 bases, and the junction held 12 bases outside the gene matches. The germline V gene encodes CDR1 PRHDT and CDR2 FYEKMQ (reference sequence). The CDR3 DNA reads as TGTGCCAGCAGCTTATGGGTCGAGGGGGCTCTCGACGAGCAGTACTTC. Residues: CASSLWVEGALDEQYF.

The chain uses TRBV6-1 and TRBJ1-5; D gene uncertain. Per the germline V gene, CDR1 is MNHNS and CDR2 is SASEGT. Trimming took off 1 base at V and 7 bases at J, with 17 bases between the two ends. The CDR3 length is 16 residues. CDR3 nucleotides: TGTGCCAGCAGTGAAGACCCCATCCCGGGTCGCCAGCCCCAGCATTTT. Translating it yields CASSEDPIPGRQPQHF.

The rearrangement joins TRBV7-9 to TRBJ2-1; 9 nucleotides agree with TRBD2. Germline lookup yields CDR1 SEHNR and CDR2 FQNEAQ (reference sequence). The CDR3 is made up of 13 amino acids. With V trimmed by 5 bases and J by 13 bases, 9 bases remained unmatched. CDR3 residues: CASSSSGTSLQFF. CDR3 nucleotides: TGTGCCAGCAGCAGCTCGGGGACTAGCCTCCAGTTCTTC.

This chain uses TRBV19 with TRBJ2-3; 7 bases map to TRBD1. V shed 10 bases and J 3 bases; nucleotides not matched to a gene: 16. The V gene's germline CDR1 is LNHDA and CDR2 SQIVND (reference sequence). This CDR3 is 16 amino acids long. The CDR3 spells CATNNRGRRGTDTQYF. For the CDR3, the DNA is TGTGCCACTAACAACAGGGGAAGGAGAGGGACAGATACGCAGTATTTT.

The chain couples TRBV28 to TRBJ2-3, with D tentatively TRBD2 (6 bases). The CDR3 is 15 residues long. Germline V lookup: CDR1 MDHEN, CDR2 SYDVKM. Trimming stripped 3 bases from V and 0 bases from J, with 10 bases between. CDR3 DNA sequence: TGTGCCAGCAGTTTTTGGGAGGTTAGCACAGATACGCAGTATTTT. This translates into CASSFWEVSTDTQYF.

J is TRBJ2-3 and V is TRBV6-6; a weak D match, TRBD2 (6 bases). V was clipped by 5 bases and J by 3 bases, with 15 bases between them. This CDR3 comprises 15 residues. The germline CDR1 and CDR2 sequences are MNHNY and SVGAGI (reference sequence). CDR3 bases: TGTGCCAGCAGTCCAAGACTAGAAGCAACAGATACGCAGTATTTT. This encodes CASSPRLEATDTQYF.

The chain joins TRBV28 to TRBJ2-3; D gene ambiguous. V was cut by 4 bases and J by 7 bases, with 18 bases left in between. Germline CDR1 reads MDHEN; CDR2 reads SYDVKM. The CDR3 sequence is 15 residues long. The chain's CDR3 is CASSYPLTLSNTQYF. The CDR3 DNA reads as TGTGCCAGCAGTTATCCCCTTACCCTGAGTAATACGCAGTATTTT.

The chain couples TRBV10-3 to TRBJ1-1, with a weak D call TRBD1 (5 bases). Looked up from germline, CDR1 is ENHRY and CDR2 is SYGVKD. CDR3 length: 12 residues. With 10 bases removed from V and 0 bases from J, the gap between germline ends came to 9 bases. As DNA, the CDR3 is TGTGCCACCGGGGGGTTGAACACTGAAGCTTTCTTT. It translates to CATGGLNTEAFF.

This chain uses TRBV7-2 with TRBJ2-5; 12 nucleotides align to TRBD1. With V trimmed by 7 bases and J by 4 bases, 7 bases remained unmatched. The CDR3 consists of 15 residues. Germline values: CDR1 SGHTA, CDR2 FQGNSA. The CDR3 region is CASKARDRGPETQYF. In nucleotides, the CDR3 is TGTGCCAGCAAAGCCCGGGACAGGGGGCCAGAGACCCAGTACTTC.

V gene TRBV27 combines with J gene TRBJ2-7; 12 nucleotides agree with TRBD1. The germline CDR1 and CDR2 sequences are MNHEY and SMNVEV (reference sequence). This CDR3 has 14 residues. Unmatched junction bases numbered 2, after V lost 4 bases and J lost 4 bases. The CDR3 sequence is CASSWGQGAYEQYF. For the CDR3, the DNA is TGTGCCAGCAGTTGGGGACAGGGGGCATACGAGCAGTACTTC.

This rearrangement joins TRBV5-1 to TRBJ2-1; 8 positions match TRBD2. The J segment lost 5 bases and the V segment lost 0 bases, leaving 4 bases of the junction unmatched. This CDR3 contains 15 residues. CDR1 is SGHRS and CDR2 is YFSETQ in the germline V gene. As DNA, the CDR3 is TGCGCCAGCAGCTTGGCTAGCGGGTACCACAATGAGCAGTTCTTC. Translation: CASSLASGYHNEQFF.

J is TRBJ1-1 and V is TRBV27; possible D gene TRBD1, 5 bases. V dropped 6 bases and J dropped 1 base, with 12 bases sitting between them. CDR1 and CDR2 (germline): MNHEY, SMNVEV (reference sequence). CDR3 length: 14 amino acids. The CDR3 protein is CASSLQGQNTEAFF. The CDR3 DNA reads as TGTGCCAGCAGCCTTCAGGGCCAGAACACTGAAGCTTTCTTT.

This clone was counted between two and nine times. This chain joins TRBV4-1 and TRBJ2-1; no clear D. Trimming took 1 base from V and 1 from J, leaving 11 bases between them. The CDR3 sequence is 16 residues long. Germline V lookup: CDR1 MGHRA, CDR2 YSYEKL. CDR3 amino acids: CASSQVNIVSYNEQFF. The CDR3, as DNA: TGCGCCAGCAGCCAAGTAAATATAGTTTCCTACAATGAGCAGTTCTTC.

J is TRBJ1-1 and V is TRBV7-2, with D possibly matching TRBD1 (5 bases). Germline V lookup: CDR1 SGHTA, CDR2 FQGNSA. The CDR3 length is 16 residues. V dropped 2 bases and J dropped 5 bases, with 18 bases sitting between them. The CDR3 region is CASSLQGTAVVTEAFF. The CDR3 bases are TGTGCCAGCAGCTTACAGGGTACGGCCGTCGTAACTGAAGCTTTCTTT.

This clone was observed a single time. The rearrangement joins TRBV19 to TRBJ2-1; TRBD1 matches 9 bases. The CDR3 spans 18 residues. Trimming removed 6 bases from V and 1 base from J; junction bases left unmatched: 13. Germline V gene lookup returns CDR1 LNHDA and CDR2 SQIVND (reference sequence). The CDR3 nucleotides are TGTGCCAGTAGAAACCCCCGGGACAGGGACGAATCCTACAATGAGCAGTTCTTC. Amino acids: CASRNPRDRDESYNEQFF.

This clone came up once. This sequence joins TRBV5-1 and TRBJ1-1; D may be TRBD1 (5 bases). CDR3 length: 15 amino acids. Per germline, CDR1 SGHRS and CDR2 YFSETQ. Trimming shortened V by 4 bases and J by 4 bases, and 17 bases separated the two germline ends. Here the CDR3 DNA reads TGCGCCAGCAGCAGTGGGGCAGTCAGCACCACTGAAGCTTTCTTT. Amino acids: CASSSGAVSTTEAFF.

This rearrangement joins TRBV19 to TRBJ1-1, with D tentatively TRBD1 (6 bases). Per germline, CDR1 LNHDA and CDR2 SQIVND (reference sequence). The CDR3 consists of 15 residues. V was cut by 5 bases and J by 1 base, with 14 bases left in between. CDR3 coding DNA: TGTGCCAGTAGTGCCTTACAGGGTTGGAACACTGAAGCTTTCTTT. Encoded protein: CASSALQGWNTEAFF. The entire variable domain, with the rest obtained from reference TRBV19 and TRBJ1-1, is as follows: DGGITQSPKYLFRKEGQNVTLSCEQNLNHDAMYWYRQDPGQGLRLIYYSQIVNDFQKGDIAEGYSVSREKKESFPLTVTSAQKNPTAFYLCASSALQGWNTEAFFGQGTRLTVV.

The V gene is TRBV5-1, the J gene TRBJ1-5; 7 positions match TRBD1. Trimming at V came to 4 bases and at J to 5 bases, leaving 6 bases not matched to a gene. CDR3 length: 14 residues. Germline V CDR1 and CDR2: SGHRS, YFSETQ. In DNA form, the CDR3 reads TGCGCCAGCAGCGCCCAGGGGGGCGATCAGCCCCAGCATTTT. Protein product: CASSAQGGDQPQHF.

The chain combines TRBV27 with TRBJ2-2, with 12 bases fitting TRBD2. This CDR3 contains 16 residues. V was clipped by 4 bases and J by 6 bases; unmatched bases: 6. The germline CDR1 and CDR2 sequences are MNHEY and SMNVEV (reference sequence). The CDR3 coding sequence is TGTGCCAGCAGTTCTCTAGCGGGGGGGTTCGCCGGGGAGCTGTTTTTT. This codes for CASSSLAGGFAGELFF.

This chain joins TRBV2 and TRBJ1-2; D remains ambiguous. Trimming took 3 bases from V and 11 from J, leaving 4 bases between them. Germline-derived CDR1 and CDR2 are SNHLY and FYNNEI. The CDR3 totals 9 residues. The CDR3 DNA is TGTGCCAGCAGTGATGAGTACACCTTC. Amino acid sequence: CASSDEYTF.